This TCR beta chain comes out of a study of PD-1 blockade in mismatch repair-deficient tumors. Overall study: Patients had around 12 mismatch repair-deficient cancer types, all previously treated and progressing.

The V and J ends lost 6 bases and 0 bases, in that order; junction bases with no gene match: 15. This CDR3 region has 20 residues. Germline lookup yields CDR1 MDHEN and CDR2 SYDVKM. Generated by immunoSEQ multiplex PCR, the TCRdb table keeps only in-frame clones and is missing some. In the table there are about 15,000 clones, approximately 80% of which are singletons. This sample's time point: roughly 10-day in vitro stimulation with candidate neoantigen peptide 5. Mismatch repair deficiency was confirmed in all patients, by PCR or immunohistochemistry. More than five ELISpot-reactive neoantigen peptides each drove a roughly eleven-day in vitro stimulation. A no-peptide control culture served as baseline for clone fold changes. With respect to this clone: Its cognate antigen is unknown.

The receptor's source is an adult with mismatch repair-deficient cancer. The genes are TRBV28 and TRBJ2-2; 11 bases are a match to TRBD2. The sequenced sample was cells cultured in vitro, obtained from a patient treated with pembrolizumab. Written as DNA, the CDR3 is TGTGCCAGCAGAGCCACCCGGACTAGCGGGCCATCCGCGAACACCGGGGAGCTGTTTTTT. Translating it yields CASRATRTSGPSANTGELFF.